This is a list of T cell receptor beta chains from one sample in a study of identifying expanded T cells in peripheral blood. Clones were read by immunoSEQ multiplex PCR, and TCRdb kept only the in-frame ones, dropping some. The data show nearly 60,000 clones, with around 90% seen just once and roughly 3.5% held by the top ten. Sequencing was carried out using blood. Source of these receptors: a person aged 18 to 69 in good health. Both conserved end residues are part of each CDR3. D genes are given only for firm matches. Size is stated for part of the rows, as once, few or many counts, or as a class when the clone is expanded.

V: TRBV19
size: NA
J: TRBJ2-2
D: NA
length: 17
DNA: TGTGCCAGTAGTACGAAACGGGGCGGCGAGAACACCGGGGAGCTGTTTTTT
CDR3: CASSTKRGGENTGELFF

V: TRBV5-1
size: NA
J: TRBJ2-7
D: TRBD1
length: 15
DNA: TGCGCCAGCAGCTTGTCAAGGGACAGAAGCTACGAGCAGTACTTC
CDR3: CASSLSRDRSYEQYF

V: TRBV7-3
size: NA
J: TRBJ2-1
D: NA
length: 15
DNA: TGTGCCAGCAGCTTACAACCGACCGGGAACAATGAGCAGTTCTTC
CDR3: CASSLQPTGNNEQFF

V: TRBV25-1
size: few
J: TRBJ1-2
D: NA
length: 14
DNA: TGTGCCAGCAGTCGAACAGGGTACGGCGGGAGCTACACCTTC
CDR3: CASSRTGYGGSYTF

V: TRBV4-3
size: NA
J: TRBJ2-5
D: NA
length: 16
DNA: TGCGCCAGCAGCCAAACTCGAGTTGGCTTTCAAGAGACCCAGTACTTC
CDR3: CASSQTRVGFQETQYF

V: TRBV4-3
size: NA
J: TRBJ1-6
D: NA
length: 15
DNA: TGCGCCAGCAGCCAAGCAACAGCGCCTAATTCACCCCTCCACTTT
CDR3: CASSQATAPNSPLHF

V: TRBV7-9
size: NA
J: TRBJ2-3
D: NA
length: 14
DNA: TGTGCCAGCAGCTTAGTTGGTAGCACAGATACGCAGTATTTT
CDR3: CASSLVGSTDTQYF

V: TRBV5-5
size: NA
J: TRBJ2-7
D: NA
length: 13
DNA: TGTGCCAGCAGCGTATCTAGGGAGACCGAGCAGTACTTC
CDR3: CASSVSRETEQYF

V: TRBV28
size: NA
J: TRBJ1-5
D: NA
length: 14
DNA: TGTGCCAGCAGTTTAGGGGGCAGGGATCAGCCCCAGCATTTT
CDR3: CASSLGGRDQPQHF

V: TRBV2
size: NA
J: TRBJ2-1
D: NA
length: 14
DNA: TGTGCCCCCAAGGGGGGAGAATCCTACAATGAGCAGTTCTTC
CDR3: CAPKGGESYNEQFF

V: TRBV6-1
size: NA
J: TRBJ1-5
D: TRBD1
length: 18
DNA: TGTGCCAGCAGTGAAAAGGCATACGGACAGGGGAGGAATCAGCCCCAGCATTTT
CDR3: CASSEKAYGQGRNQPQHF

V: TRBV7-3
size: NA
J: TRBJ2-1
D: TRBD2
length: 15
DNA: TGTGCCAGCAGCTCACTAGCGGGTTTCTACAATGAGCAGTTCTTC
CDR3: CASSSLAGFYNEQFF

V: TRBV19
size: NA
J: TRBJ2-7
D: NA
length: 13
DNA: TGTGCCAGTAGTCTGGGTTTCGACAACGAGCAGTACTTC
CDR3: CASSLGFDNEQYF

V: TRBV20-1
size: NA
J: TRBJ2-3
D: NA
length: 11
DNA: TGCAGTGCGCCAGTGGTAGATACGCAGTATTTT
CDR3: CSAPVVDTQYF

V: TRBV5-3
size: NA
J: TRBJ2-1
D: NA
length: 15
DNA: TGTGCCAGAAGCAGACCGGGTCAGCCTACAAATGAGCAGTTCTTC
CDR3: CARSRPGQPTNEQFF

V: TRBV28
size: NA
J: TRBJ2-5
D: NA
length: 13
DNA: TGTGCCACCATGACTAGTACATCGGAGACCCAGTACTTC
CDR3: CATMTSTSETQYF

V: TRBV28
size: once
J: TRBJ1-5
D: NA
length: 14
DNA: TGTGCCAGCAGTTTCATCATGGGGAATCAGCCCCAGCATTTT
CDR3: CASSFIMGNQPQHF

V: TRBV4-3
size: NA
J: TRBJ2-7
D: TRBD1
length: 15
DNA: TGCGCCAGCAGCCAAGTTCGGGACAGCCGCTACGAGCAGTACTTC
CDR3: CASSQVRDSRYEQYF

V: TRBV7-3
size: NA
J: TRBJ2-1
D: NA
length: 15
DNA: TGTGCCAGCAGCTTATCTGGACTCCCCTACAATGAGCAGTTCTTC
CDR3: CASSLSGLPYNEQFF

V: TRBV6-5
size: NA
J: TRBJ2-1
D: NA
length: 14
DNA: TGTGCCAGCAGTTACTCACTAGCTCAGGATGAGCAGTTCTTC
CDR3: CASSYSLAQDEQFF

V: TRBV11-2
size: NA
J: TRBJ1-4
D: TRBD1
length: 18
DNA: TGTGCCAGCACCGCGACAGGGGCGAATCCTGCAACTAATGAAAAACTGTTTTTT
CDR3: CASTATGANPATNEKLFF

V: TRBV13
size: NA
J: TRBJ2-1
D: TRBD2
length: 15
DNA: TGTGCCAGCAGCCCAGTAGCGGGGGCCGTCAATGAGCAGTTCTTC
CDR3: CASSPVAGAVNEQFF

V: TRBV4-3
size: NA
J: TRBJ2-6
D: NA
length: 19
DNA: TGCGCCAGCAGCCTTCACCCGGGTATCCTATCCTCTGGGGCCAACGTCCTGACTTTC
CDR3: CASSLHPGILSSGANVLTF

V: TRBV19
size: NA
J: TRBJ2-7
D: NA
length: 14
DNA: TGTGCCAGTAGTGCACAGGTCTCGGTCAGCGAGCAGTACTTC
CDR3: CASSAQVSVSEQYF

V: TRBV6-6
size: once
J: TRBJ1-1
D: NA
length: 15
DNA: TGTGCCAGCAGTTACTCTGGAGGGGATTGGACTGAAGCTTTCTTT
CDR3: CASSYSGGDWTEAFF

V: TRBV5-5
size: NA
J: TRBJ2-1
D: NA
length: 14
DNA: TGTGCCAGCAGCTTTTATTCCCCCACCAATGAGCAGTTCTTC
CDR3: CASSFYSPTNEQFF

V: TRBV6-6
size: NA
J: TRBJ1-2
D: NA
length: 14
DNA: TGTGCCAGCAGCCGAAAAGCTGGCCCTTATGGCTACACCTTC
CDR3: CASSRKAGPYGYTF

V: TRBV9
size: NA
J: TRBJ2-2
D: NA
length: 14
DNA: TGTGCCAGCAGCGTAGAGGTGTTGACCGGGGAGCTGTTTTTT
CDR3: CASSVEVLTGELFF

V: TRBV2
size: NA
J: TRBJ2-7
D: TRBD2
length: 16
DNA: TGTGCCAGCAGTGCTCTAGCGGGAGGGTCCCCCTACGAGCAGTACTTC
CDR3: CASSALAGGSPYEQYF

V: TRBV4-1
size: NA
J: TRBJ1-1
D: NA
length: 14
DNA: TGCGCCAGCAGCTCCCGAGTCTTGAACACTGAAGCTTTCTTT
CDR3: CASSSRVLNTEAFF

V: TRBV6-5
size: NA
J: TRBJ1-2
D: NA
length: 12
DNA: TGTGCCAGCAGGTCGGAGATTTACGGCTACACCTTC
CDR3: CASRSEIYGYTF

V: TRBV6-1
size: once
J: TRBJ1-5
D: TRBD1
length: 13
DNA: TGTGCCACAACAGGGGACCTATATCAGCCCCAGCATTTT
CDR3: CATTGDLYQPQHF

V: TRBV19
size: NA
J: TRBJ1-5
D: NA
length: 15
DNA: TGTGCCAGTAGTATAGGGGGACCGCAAAATCAGCCCCAGCATTTT
CDR3: CASSIGGPQNQPQHF

V: TRBV9
size: NA
J: TRBJ1-4
D: TRBD1
length: 14
DNA: TGTGCCAGCAGCGTTGACAGGGGGGCCGAAAAACTGTTTTTT
CDR3: CASSVDRGAEKLFF

V: TRBV25-1
size: NA
J: TRBJ1-1
D: TRBD1
length: 14
DNA: TGTGCCAGCAGTGAATCAGGGGGCTGGACTGAAGCTTTCTTT
CDR3: CASSESGGWTEAFF

V: TRBV13
size: NA
J: TRBJ1-5
D: NA
length: 12
DNA: TGTGCCAGCAGCTGGAAGAATCAGCCCCAGCATTTT
CDR3: CASSWKNQPQHF

V: TRBV6-5
size: NA
J: TRBJ2-7
D: TRBD1
length: 15
DNA: TGTGCCAGCAGCCCCGGGGACAGGGGTGGCTACGAGCAGTACTTC
CDR3: CASSPGDRGGYEQYF

V: TRBV9
size: NA
J: TRBJ2-7
D: NA
length: 14
DNA: TGTGCCAGCAGCGTAGGGCAGGGTCCATACGAGCAGTACTTC
CDR3: CASSVGQGPYEQYF

V: TRBV19
size: NA
J: TRBJ1-1
D: NA
length: 13
DNA: TGTGCCAGTAGTTGGACAGAGAACACTGAAGCTTTCTTT
CDR3: CASSWTENTEAFF

V: TRBV7-8
size: few
J: TRBJ2-1
D: TRBD2
length: 16
DNA: TGTGCCAGCAGCTTCCGACTAGCGGGGGGCGGGGATGAGCAGTTCTTC
CDR3: CASSFRLAGGGDEQFF

V: TRBV7-8
size: NA
J: TRBJ2-7
D: NA
length: 14
DNA: TGTGCCAGCAGCGCCAGACAGGTCTCCTACGAGCAGTACTTC
CDR3: CASSARQVSYEQYF

V: TRBV18
size: few
J: TRBJ1-2
D: NA
length: 15
DNA: TGTGCCAGCTCGCCCCAGACCGCACAGTTCTATGGCTACACCTTC
CDR3: CASSPQTAQFYGYTF

V: TRBV28
size: NA
J: TRBJ1-2
D: NA
length: 15
DNA: TGTGCCAGCAGTTGGGACCAGGAGAGAAACTATGGCTACACCTTC
CDR3: CASSWDQERNYGYTF

V: TRBV19
size: NA
J: TRBJ1-1
D: NA
length: 15
DNA: TGTGCCAGTAGTATAGTCGGGCTATTGAACACTGAAGCTTTCTTT
CDR3: CASSIVGLLNTEAFF

V: TRBV6-6
size: NA
J: TRBJ1-5
D: NA
length: 16
DNA: TGTGCCAGCAGTTACTCGTTGGGGTCCGGCAATCAGCCCCAGCATTTT
CDR3: CASSYSLGSGNQPQHF